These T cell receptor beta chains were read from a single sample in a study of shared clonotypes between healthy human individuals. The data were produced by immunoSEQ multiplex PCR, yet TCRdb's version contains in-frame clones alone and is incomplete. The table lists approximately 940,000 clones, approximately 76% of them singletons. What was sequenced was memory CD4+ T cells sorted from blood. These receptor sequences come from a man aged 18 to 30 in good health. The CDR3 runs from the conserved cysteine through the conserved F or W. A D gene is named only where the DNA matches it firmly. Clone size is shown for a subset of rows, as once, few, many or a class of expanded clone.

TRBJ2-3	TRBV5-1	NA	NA	TGCGCCAGCAGCCCCGGAGGGATGATACTAGATACGCAGTATTTT	CASSPGGMILDTQYF
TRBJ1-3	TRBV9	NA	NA	TGTGCCAGCAGCCTCTCCCCTGCAGCGGTAGGAAACACCATATATTTT	CASSLSPAAVGNTIYF
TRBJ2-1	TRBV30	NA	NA	TGTGCCTGGAGTGTACTTGGCTATGAGCAGTTCTTC	CAWSVLGYEQFF
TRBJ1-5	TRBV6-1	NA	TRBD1	TGTGCCAGCTCAGACCTACAGGGGGCAAATCAGCCCCAGCATTTT	CASSDLQGANQPQHF
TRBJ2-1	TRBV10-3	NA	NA	TGTGCCATCAGCCCCAAGGGCGATGAGCAGTTCTTC	CAISPKGDEQFF
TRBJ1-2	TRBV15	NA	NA	TGTGCCACCAGCAGGGGGGCTAACTATGGCTACACCTTC	CATSRGANYGYTF
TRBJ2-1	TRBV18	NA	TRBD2	TGTGCCAGCTCACCACCGACTGGCGCGGGGGGGAACAATGAGCAGTTCTTC	CASSPPTGAGGNNEQFF
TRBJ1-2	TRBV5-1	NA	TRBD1	TGCGCCAGCAGCCCCGAGGGACAGGGTGGCGGCTACACCTTC	CASSPEGQGGGYTF
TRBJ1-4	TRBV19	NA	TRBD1	TGTGCCAGTAGAAACAGGGGGACGACTAATGAAAAACTGTTTTTT	CASRNRGTTNEKLFF
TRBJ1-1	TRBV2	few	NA	TGTGCCAGCAGTGGGGGGGTGGGCACTGAAGCTTTCTTT	CASSGGVGTEAFF
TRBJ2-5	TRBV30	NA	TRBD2	TGTGCCTGGAGTGTACGGAGCGTTTACCTCACAGGCGGGAGAGGGCGGGAGACCCAGTACTTC	CAWSVRSVYLTGGRGRETQYF
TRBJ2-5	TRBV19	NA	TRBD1	TGTGCCAGTAGGGGGACAGGGGGATACCAAGAGACCCAGTACTTC	CASRGTGGYQETQYF
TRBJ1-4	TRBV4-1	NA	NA	TGCGCCAGCAGCCAAGCCGGACAGATCTTAATCGGAACTAATGAAAAACTGTTTTTT	CASSQAGQILIGTNEKLFF
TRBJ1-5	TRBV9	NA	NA	TGTGCCAGCAGCGCAGGGTCCCTTGGGCAGCCCCAGCATTTT	CASSAGSLGQPQHF
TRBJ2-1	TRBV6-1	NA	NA	TGTGCCAGCACCGAAAGCCTAGCGCAGGATGAGCAGTTCTTC	CASTESLAQDEQFF
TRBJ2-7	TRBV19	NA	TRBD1	TGTGCCAGTAGTCTTCCCGGGACAGGGTCCTACGAGCAGTACTTC	CASSLPGTGSYEQYF
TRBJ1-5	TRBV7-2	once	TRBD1	TGTGCCAGCAGCCGACAGGGATCGGGTCAGCCCCAGCATTTT	CASSRQGSGQPQHF
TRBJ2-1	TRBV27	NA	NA	TGTGCCAGCAGTCCCCCGGGGAAGCGGTTCTACAATGAGCAGTTCTTC	CASSPPGKRFYNEQFF
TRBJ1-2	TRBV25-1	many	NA	TGTGCCAGCAGTACCAACACTGGAGCTAACTATGGCTACACCTTC	CASSTNTGANYGYTF
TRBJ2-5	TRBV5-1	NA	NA	TGCGCCAGCAGCTTTGCGACCCAGGGAGAGACCCAGTACTTC	CASSFATQGETQYF
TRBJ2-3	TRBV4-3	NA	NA	TGCGCCAGCAGCCAAGATCGGGTTGCCCTTAGCACAGATACGCAGTATTTT	CASSQDRVALSTDTQYF
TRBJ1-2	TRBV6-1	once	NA	TGTGCCAGCAGTGAGTCAGCTGGGGTTAACTATGGCTACACCTTC	CASSESAGVNYGYTF
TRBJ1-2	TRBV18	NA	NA	TGTGCCAGTAAAGGAAGCTATGGCTACACCTTC	CASKGSYGYTF
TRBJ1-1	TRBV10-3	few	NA	TGTGCCATCAGTGAGTCGCTAGGTCAGGGGGCTTTCTTT	CAISESLGQGAFF
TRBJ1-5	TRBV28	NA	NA	TGTGCCAGCAGTTGGGGGAGGTATCAGCCCCAGCATTTT	CASSWGRYQPQHF
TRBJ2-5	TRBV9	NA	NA	TGTGCCAGCAGCGCGGAGGGACAGACCCAGTACTTC	CASSAEGQTQYF
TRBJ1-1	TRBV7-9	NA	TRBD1	TGTGCCAGCAGCTCAACACAGGGGGTCACTGAAGCTTTCTTT	CASSSTQGVTEAFF
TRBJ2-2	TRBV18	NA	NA	TGTGCCAGCTCACCTACCTCGGGGGACGGGGAGCTGTTTTTT	CASSPTSGDGELFF
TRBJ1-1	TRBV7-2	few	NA	TGTGCCACCCGCCTTAGAATGAACACTGAAGCTTTCTTT	CATRLRMNTEAFF
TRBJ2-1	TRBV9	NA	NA	TGTGCCAGCAGCGTTTCCCCCCCGGGCACCTACAATGAGCAGTTCTTC	CASSVSPPGTYNEQFF
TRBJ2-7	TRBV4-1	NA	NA	TGCGCCAGCAGCCAAGATACAGCGGGTAGTCCCTACGAGCAGTACTTC	CASSQDTAGSPYEQYF
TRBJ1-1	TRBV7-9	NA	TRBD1	TGTGCCAGCAGCTTAGGACGAGGGACAGGGGTGACTGAAGCTTTCTTT	CASSLGRGTGVTEAFF
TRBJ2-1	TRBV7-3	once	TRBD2	TGTGCCAGCAGCCCCCCCAGCGGGGGGAAAAATGAGCAGTTCTTC	CASSPPSGGKNEQFF
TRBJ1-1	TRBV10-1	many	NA	TGCGCCAGCAGTGAGTCGCAGGGGAAAGCTGAAGCTTTCTTT	CASSESQGKAEAFF
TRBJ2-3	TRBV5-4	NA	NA	TGTGCCAGCAGCCCCAGGACGTCGCGAGATACGCAGTATTTT	CASSPRTSRDTQYF
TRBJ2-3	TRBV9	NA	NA	TGTGCCAGCAGCGGTTCCGGGGCGGGGGATACGCAGTATTTT	CASSGSGAGDTQYF
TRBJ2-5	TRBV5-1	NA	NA	TGCGCCAGCAGCTTGGCCCACCAAGAGACCCAGTACTTC	CASSLAHQETQYF
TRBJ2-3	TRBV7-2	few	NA	TGTGCCAGCAGGCCGACAGTTACAGATACGCAGTATTTT	CASRPTVTDTQYF
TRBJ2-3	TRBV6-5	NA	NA	TGTGCCAGCAGTTACTCCTTGTGGGAGGATACGCAGTATTTT	CASSYSLWEDTQYF